This T cell receptor beta chain is from a study of T-cell reconstitution after alpha-beta-depleted transplantation in children. This clonotype was seen a handful of times. Its antigen is not known. Germline V gives CDR1 LNHDA, CDR2 SQIVND (reference sequence). The CDR3 consists of 14 residues. Trimming took 11 bases from V and 5 from J, leaving 21 bases between them. During its preparation, the TCRbeta library received unique molecular identifiers. TCRdb called the PCR reads again in MiXCR, with one record for every CDR3 protein. The sample has 250,000 to 300,000 distinct CDR3 sequences; about a tenth are singletons. Study-level findings and limits: It was reported that alpha-beta T cells came from several hundred expanded graft clones (about two months after transplant).

The receptor was isolated from a boy less than two years old with acute myeloid leukemia, due to receive a stem cell transplant. The sample was PBMCs, taken before TCRalphabeta/CD19-depleted stem cell transplant. V is TRBV19 and J is TRBJ1-2; D not certain. CDR3 DNA sequence: TGTGCCTCTCTGACGTCCAGCGGGAGGTATGGCTACACCTTC. Translation gives CASLTSSGRYGYTF. Using reference TRBV19 and TRBJ1-2 for the parts outside the CDR3, the full variable domain is DGGITQSPKYLFRKEGQNVTLSCEQNLNHDAMYWYRQDPGQGLRLIYYSQIVNDFQKGDIAEGYSVSREKKESFPLTVTSAQKNPTAFYLCASLTSSGRYGYTFGSGTRLTVV.